This T cell receptor beta chain is drawn from a study of T cells after yellow fever vaccination. TCRdb re-derived calls from the 5' RACE reads in MiXCR, one entry per CDR3 protein. The table has some 320,000 distinct CDR3 sequences, 3.5% to 4.5% seen once. General study results and limits: Clones from primary vaccination mostly reappeared after the booster (roughly 95% CD4, over 85% CD8).

This clonotype was observed a handful of times. What it binds is not known. Losses at the gene ends were 5 bases for V and 4 bases for J; bases not matched to a gene: 8. The CDR3 contains 17 residues. The clonotype comes from a man younger than 30 who received the YFV17D yellow fever vaccine. The chain employs TRBV12-3 or TRBV12-4 and TRBJ2-2; the match to TRBD2 covers 12 bases. The specimen was PBMCs, collected 15 days after the yellow fever booster vaccination. DNA of the CDR3: TGTGCCAGCAGTCCACCACTAGCGGGGGGCCCCACCGGGGAGCTGTTTTTT. Translated, it gives CASSPPLAGGPTGELFF.